Given below is one T cell receptor (beta chain) in context. Different DNA sequences within this sample yield the same CDR3. Clones were read by immunoSEQ multiplex PCR, and TCRdb kept only the in-frame ones, dropping some. This sample yields fewer than 450,000 clones, of which approximately 84% are seen a single time; 1% belongs to the top ten. Living in under 30 US areas, the participants were between roughly 18 and 90 years of age. Cohort 3 recovery required two negative PCRs, clearance, or symptom resolution. This sample is part of a study of blood T cell repertoires in COVID-19. Study details: From the United States, Italy and Spain came samples of acute and convalescent COVID-19.

Looked up from germline, CDR1 is SGHNT and CDR2 is YYREEE (reference sequence). This CDR3 spans 15 amino acids. With 0 bases clipped from V and 3 bases from J, the junction kept 4 bases outside the gene matches. The rearrangement links TRBV5-4 to TRBJ1-1; 8 nucleotides match TRBD1. This sequence originates from a woman aged 25 to 45 who had recovered from COVID-19. Sequencing input: PBMCs or T cells enriched from blood (not recorded which). CDR3 sequence reads: CASSLGTGSHTEAFF. CDR3 coding DNA: TGTGCCAGCAGCTTGGGGACAGGGTCGCACACTGAAGCTTTCTTT.